Each of the 2 T cell receptor beta chains below was sequenced from the same sample in a study of lung T cells in sarcoidosis with Löfgren's syndrome. TCRdb fed the reads into MiXCR, producing one record per CDR3 protein. The sample shows some 8,000 distinct CDR3 sequences, around 20% of them seen only once. Specimen: CD4+ T cells from bronchoalveolar lavage fluid. These receptors all come from a human donor with sarcoidosis (Löfgren's syndrome or another form), or a control subject (not recorded which).

This clonotype was counted ten times or more. The chain employs TRBV18 and TRBJ1-5; D is undetermined. CDR3 length equals 13 residues. The ends were cut back, 5 bases at V and 4 bases at J, with 9 bases in the middle. Germline CDR1 is KGHSH and CDR2 is LQKENI. DNA of the CDR3: TGTGCCAGCTCAGCCACGGAGAATCAGCCCCAGCATTTT. Amino acids: CASSATENQPQHF.

This clonotype is deemed medium-sized. The chain is built from TRBV5-1 and TRBJ2-3; D not certain. V lost 4 bases and J 0 bases, leaving 9 bases between the germline ends. This CDR3 comprises 14 residues. Germline V CDR1 and CDR2: SGHRS, YFSETQ. The CDR3 nucleotides are TGCGCCAGCAGCCTCTGGACGAGCACAGATACGCAGTATTTT. Translated: CASSLWTSTDTQYF.